This entry describes one TCR beta chain. This sample is part of a study of control samples from healthy donors and cancer patients. The assay was immunoSEQ multiplex PCR, and TCRdb's table has in-frame clones only and misses some. The table has around 230,000 clones, over 90% seen once; the top ten hold about 1.6%. The ends lost 7 bases at V and 4 bases at J; junction bases unmatched: 16. CDR3 length: 17 residues. Germline V gene data show CDR1 as MDHEN and CDR2 as SYDVKM. The sequence was obtained from a man aged 50 or older in good health. The sample taken for sequencing was blood. The V and J genes are TRBV28 and TRBJ1-5; 7 bases fit TRBD1. In nucleotides, the CDR3 is TGTGCCAGCAATACAGGGGCCACCGAGCGTTTTAATCAGCCCCAGCATTTT. Translating it yields CASNTGATERFNQPQHF.